The sequence of this TCR beta chain was determined in a study of OX40 agonist ivuxolimab in advanced cancers. Study-wide background: The drug used for patients, ivuxolimab, was an agonistic anti-OX40 (CD134) antibody. The dose-escalation cohort had hepatocellular carcinoma, melanoma, renal cell or head and neck cancer.

V shed 6 bases and J shed 0 bases, with 9 bases lying between them. Germline lookup yields CDR1 SNHLY and CDR2 FYNNEI. The CDR3 extends over 14 amino acids. In regard to this clone: The antigen remains undetermined.

The data were produced by immunoSEQ multiplex PCR, yet TCRdb's version contains in-frame clones alone and is incomplete. This sample has about 46,000 clones, with roughly nine tenths found just once. Whole-study findings and limits: At doses 0.1 to 3.0 mg/kg, CD4+ and CD8+ clones expanded. Partial responders receiving 0.1-3.0 mg/kg showed among the lowest clonal expansion.

This clonotype was sampled from an adult with an advanced solid tumor such as melanoma, head and neck, liver or kidney cancer. The V gene is TRBV2, the J gene TRBJ2-4; weak D call: TRBD1 (5 bases). Specimen: CD4+ or CD8+ T cells sorted from blood, collected in a trial of the OX40 agonist ivuxolimab. The CDR3 spells CASSSTEAKNIQYF. Here the CDR3 DNA reads TGTGCCAGCAGCTCGACAGAAGCCAAAAACATTCAGTACTTC.